This TCR beta chain was captured in a study of cytomegalovirus exposure and HLA in healthy donors. General study results and limits: Confirmation in vitro established that a few CMV-associated chains were specific for CMV antigens.

Germline loops: CDR1 MDHEN, CDR2 SYDVKM. With V trimmed by 5 bases and J by 4 bases, 0 bases remained unmatched. CDR3 size: 13 residues. The PCR ran on 60 Vbeta and 13 Jbeta primers. Using immunoSEQ multiplex PCR, the repertoire was profiled, and TCRdb retains in-frame clones only, with some absent. Of 150,000 to 190,000 clones listed, roughly 80% were seen once; the top ten hold 1.3% to 1.5%. In regard to this clone: Its specificity is not known.

The V and J genes are TRBV28 and TRBJ2-7, with 12 bases aligning to TRBD2. Source material: PBMCs. This sequence was found in a man aged 18-30 years in good health and CMV-seronegative. CDR3 coding DNA: TGTGCCAGCAGTGGGACTAGCGGGTACGAGCAGTACTTC. Amino acid sequence: CASSGTSGYEQYF.